This TCR beta chain was identified in a study of OX40 agonist ivuxolimab in advanced cancers. Study-wide context: Ivuxolimab was an agonistic, fully human IgG2 monoclonal antibody directed against OX40 (CD134), a costimulatory receptor. Intravenous ivuxolimab was administered to patients every 2 weeks at six dose levels: 0.01, 0.1, 0.3, 1.5, 3 and 10 mg/kg. Of the roughly 51 patients in dose escalation, about 20 had hepatocellular carcinoma, some 15 had melanoma, 9 had renal cell carcinoma and 9 had head and neck cancer. The dose-escalation cohort was about 83% male with a mean age of approximately 59 years, ranging from 23 to 79. Prior anti-PD-1, anti-PD-L1 or anti-CTLA-4 therapy was permitted, and about 40% of dose-escalation patients had received checkpoint inhibitors. Three dose-escalation patients achieved partial responses, one with hepatocellular carcinoma and two with cutaneous melanoma. The point of sequencing TCRbeta in the periphery was to test whether ivuxolimab changed TCR sequence diversity and drove clonal T-cell expansion. The paper reports the monotherapy dose-escalation portion (N of about 54 patients) of the phase I ivuxolimab trial.

Genomic DNA was isolated from the sorted cells so that the TCRbeta CDR3 region could be sequenced. The immunoSEQ Assay was used for sequencing of TCRbeta CDR3 regions. TCRdb retrieved this table from immuneACCESS and kept in-frame rearrangements only. Not all clones are present; in checked studies, unresolved V genes account for under half, and no reason is known for the remainder. This sample is represented by roughly 41,000 clones; over 75% of them were singletons. The ten biggest clones cover roughly 54% of the sample. Patients with autoimmune disease history or receiving systemic immunosuppression were excluded from the trial. Peripheral blood for TCR sequencing was collected from all dose cohorts at baseline, on cycle 4 day 1, and on cycle 7 day 1. Samples were obtained from an open-label, multicenter, first-in-human phase I dose-escalation trial of ivuxolimab. Adults with locally advanced or metastatic melanoma, renal cell, hepatocellular, or head and neck squamous cell carcinoma were enrolled in the trial. CD4+ and CD8+ T cells were sorted separately from peripheral blood before TCR sequencing.

The CDR3, from cysteine to phenylalanine, totals 12 residues. The only DNA kept is the CDR3, 36 bases in frame from the first base. Trimming at the junction amounts to 2 bases on V and 0 bases on J, and the germline ends lie 1 base apart. The germline V gene yields SGHRS for CDR1 and YFSETQ for CDR2. General findings and caveats noted by the study authors: In the 0.1-3.0 mg/kg groups, partial responders had among the lowest normalized peripheral clonal expansion, particularly in CD8+ T cells. After ivuxolimab, CD8+ T cells had more expanded clones than CD4+ T cells on average. Low levels of normalized T-cell clonal expansion were also shown by some nonresponding patients. At doses of 0.1 to 3.0 mg/kg, clonal expansion of both CD4+ and CD8+ T cells in blood was seen between baseline and week 6. Which antigens the clonally expanded peripheral T cells were specific for was not determined.

Of note for this clone: Its binding antigen is unknown. No much larger clone exists at a distance of one base, and base qualities are not known.

The TCR was taken from an adult with an advanced solid tumor such as melanoma, head and neck, liver or kidney cancer. The chain couples TRBV5-1 to TRBJ2-3; too little of a D gene remains to name it. Sequenced here: CD4+ or CD8+ T cells sorted from blood, sampled in a trial of the OX40 agonist ivuxolimab. CDR3 loop: CASSFSTDTQYF. The nucleotide sequence reads TGCGCCAGCAGCTTTAGCACAGATACGCAGTATTTT.